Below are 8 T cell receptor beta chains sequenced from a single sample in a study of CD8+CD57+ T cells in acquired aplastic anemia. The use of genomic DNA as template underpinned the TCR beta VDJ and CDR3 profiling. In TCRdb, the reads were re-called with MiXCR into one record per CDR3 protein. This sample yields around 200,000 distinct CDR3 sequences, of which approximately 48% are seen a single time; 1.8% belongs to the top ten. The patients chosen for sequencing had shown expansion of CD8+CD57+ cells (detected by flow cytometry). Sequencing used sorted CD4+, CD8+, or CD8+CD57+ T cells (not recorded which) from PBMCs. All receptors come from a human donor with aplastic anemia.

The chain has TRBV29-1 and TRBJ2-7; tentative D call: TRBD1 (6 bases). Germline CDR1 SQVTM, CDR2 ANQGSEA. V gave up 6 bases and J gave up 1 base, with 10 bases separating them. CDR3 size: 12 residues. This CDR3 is CSVLTGSYEQYF. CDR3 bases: TGCAGCGTCCTGACAGGATCCTACGAGCAGTACTTC.

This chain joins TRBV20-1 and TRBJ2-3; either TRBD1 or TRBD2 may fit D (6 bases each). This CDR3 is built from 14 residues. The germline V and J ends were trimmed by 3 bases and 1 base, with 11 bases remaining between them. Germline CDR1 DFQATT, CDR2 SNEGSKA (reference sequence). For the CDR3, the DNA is TGCAGTGCTAGGCCCGGGGGCGGCACAGATACGCAGTATTTT. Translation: CSARPGGGTDTQYF.

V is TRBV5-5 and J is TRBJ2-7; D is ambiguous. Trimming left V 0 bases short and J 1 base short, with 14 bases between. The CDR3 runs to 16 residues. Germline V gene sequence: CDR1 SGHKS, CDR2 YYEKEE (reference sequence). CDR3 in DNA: TGTGCCAGCAGCTTGGCCGGTGCAAGGGCATCCTACGAGCAGTACTTC. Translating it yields CASSLAGARASYEQYF.

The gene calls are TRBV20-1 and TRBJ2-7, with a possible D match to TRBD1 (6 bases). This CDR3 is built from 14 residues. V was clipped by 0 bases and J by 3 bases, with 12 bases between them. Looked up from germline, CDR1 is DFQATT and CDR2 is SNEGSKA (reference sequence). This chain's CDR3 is CSARDRGRGYEQYF. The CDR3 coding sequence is TGCAGTGCTAGAGATCGCGGCAGGGGCTACGAGCAGTACTTC.

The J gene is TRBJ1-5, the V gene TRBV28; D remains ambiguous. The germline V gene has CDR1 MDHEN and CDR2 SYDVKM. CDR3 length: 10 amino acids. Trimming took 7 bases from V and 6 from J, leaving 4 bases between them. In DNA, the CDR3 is TGTGCCAGCAATATTCAGCCCCAGCATTTT. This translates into CASNIQPQHF.

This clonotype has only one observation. CDR3 in amino acids: CSGHSGGAGELFF. The CDR3 DNA reads as TGCAGCGGACATAGCGGGGGGGCCGGGGAGCTGTTTTTT. The chain has TRBV29-1 and TRBJ2-2; 11 bases map to TRBD2. CDR1 SQVTM and CDR2 ANQGSEA come from the germline V gene. J was trimmed by 6 bases and V by 7 bases; bases with no gene match: 4. The CDR3 loop spans 13 amino acids.

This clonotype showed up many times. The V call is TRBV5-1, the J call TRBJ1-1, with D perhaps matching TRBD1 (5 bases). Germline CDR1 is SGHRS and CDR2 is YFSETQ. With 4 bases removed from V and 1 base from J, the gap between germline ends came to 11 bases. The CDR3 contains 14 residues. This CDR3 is CASSTQVGNTEAFF. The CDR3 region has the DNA TGCGCCAGCAGCACACAGGTTGGGAACACTGAAGCTTTCTTT.

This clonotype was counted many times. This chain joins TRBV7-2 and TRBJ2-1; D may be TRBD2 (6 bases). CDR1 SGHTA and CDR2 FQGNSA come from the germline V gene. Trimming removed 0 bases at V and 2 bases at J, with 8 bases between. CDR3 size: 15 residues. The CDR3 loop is CASSLARGTYNEQFF. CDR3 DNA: TGTGCCAGCAGCTTAGCCCGGGGGACCTACAATGAGCAGTTCTTC.